The clone carrying this TCR beta chain was counted only a few times. V dropped 10 bases and J dropped 8 bases, with 17 bases sitting between them. The CDR3 has 12 amino acids. The germline CDR1 and CDR2 sequences are MNHGY and SAAAGT. This sample was included in a study of T cells in localized non-small cell lung cancer. TCRdb keeps only in-frame clones here, not all; method: immunoSEQ multiplex PCR. The sample lists around 1,400 clones; roughly 25% were seen once. The starting material was lung tumor tissue, obtained before any cancer treatment. This TCR came from a man aged 35-75 years with stage II squamous cell lung carcinoma. The J gene is TRBJ1-2, the V gene TRBV6-8, with a possible D match to TRBD1 (5 bases). The CDR3 DNA reads TGTGCCACCAGCGCAGGGTGGAAAGGCTACACCTTC. Its protein is CATSAGWKGYTF.